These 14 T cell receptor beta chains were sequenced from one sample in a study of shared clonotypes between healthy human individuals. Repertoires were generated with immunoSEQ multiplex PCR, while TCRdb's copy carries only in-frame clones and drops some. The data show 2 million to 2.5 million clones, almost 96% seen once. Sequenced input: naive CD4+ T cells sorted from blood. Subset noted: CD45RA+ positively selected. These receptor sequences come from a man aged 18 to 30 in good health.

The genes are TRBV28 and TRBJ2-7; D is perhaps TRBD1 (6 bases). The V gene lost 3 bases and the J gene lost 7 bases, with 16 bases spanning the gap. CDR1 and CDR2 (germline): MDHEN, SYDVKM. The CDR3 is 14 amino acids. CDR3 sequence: CASSLTQGEREQYF. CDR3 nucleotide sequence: TGTGCCAGCAGTTTGACACAGGGAGAGAGAGAGCAGTACTTC.

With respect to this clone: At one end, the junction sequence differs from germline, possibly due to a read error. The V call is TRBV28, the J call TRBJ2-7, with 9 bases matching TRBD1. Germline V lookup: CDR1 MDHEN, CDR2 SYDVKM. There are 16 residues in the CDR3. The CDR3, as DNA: TGTGCCAGCACTTTAAAAGGGACAGGGACAACCTACGAGCAGTACTTC. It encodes CASTLKGTGTTYEQYF. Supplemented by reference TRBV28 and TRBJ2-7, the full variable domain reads DVKVTQSSRYLVKRTGEKVFLECVQDMDHENMFWYRQDPGLGLRLIYFSYDVKMKEKGDIPEGYSVSREKKERFSLILESASTNQTSMYLCASTLKGTGTTYEQYFGPGTRLTVT.

In DNA, the CDR3 is TGTGCCAGCAGCTTAGCGGGACAGGACTATGGCTACACCTTC. Translated: CASSLAGQDYGYTF. This sequence joins TRBV7-9 and TRBJ1-2, with 8 positions matching TRBD1. The germline V gene encodes CDR1 SEHNR and CDR2 FQNEAQ (reference sequence). The CDR3 loop spans 14 amino acids. With 0 bases clipped from V and 3 bases from J, the junction kept 0 bases outside the gene matches.

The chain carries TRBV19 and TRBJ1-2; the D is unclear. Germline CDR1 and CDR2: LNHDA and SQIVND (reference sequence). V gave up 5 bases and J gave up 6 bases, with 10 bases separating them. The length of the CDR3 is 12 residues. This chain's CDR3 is CASSQAADGYTF. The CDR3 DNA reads TGTGCCAGTAGTCAGGCAGCGGATGGCTACACCTTC.

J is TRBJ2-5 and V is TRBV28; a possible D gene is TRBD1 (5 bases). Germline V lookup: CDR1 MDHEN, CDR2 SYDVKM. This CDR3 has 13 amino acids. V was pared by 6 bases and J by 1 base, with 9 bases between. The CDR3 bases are TGTGCCAGCAGGCCAGGGTTCCAAGAGACCCAGTACTTC. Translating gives CASRPGFQETQYF. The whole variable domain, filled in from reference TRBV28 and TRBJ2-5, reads DVKVTQSSRYLVKRTGEKVFLECVQDMDHENMFWYRQDPGLGLRLIYFSYDVKMKEKGDIPEGYSVSREKKERFSLILESASTNQTSMYLCASRPGFQETQYFGPGTRLLVL.

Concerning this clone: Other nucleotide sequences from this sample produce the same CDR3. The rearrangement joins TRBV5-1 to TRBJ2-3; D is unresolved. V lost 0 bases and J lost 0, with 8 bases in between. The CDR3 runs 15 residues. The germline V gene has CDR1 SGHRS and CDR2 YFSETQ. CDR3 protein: CASSLDGVSTDTQYF. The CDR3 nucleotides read TGCGCCAGCAGCTTGGACGGAGTCAGCACAGATACGCAGTATTTT.

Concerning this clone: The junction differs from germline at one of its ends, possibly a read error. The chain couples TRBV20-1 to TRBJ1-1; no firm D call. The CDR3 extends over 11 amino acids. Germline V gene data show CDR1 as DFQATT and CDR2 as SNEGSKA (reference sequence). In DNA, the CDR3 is TGCAGTGCTATAGAGAACGCTGAAGCTTTCTTT. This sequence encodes CSAIENAEAFF.

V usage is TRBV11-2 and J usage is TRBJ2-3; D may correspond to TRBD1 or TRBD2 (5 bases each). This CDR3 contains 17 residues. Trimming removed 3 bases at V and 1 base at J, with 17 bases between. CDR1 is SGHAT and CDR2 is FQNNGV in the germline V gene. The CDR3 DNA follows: TGTGCCAGCAGCTTCGGGGCAGGGAAGATGGGCACAGATACGCAGTATTTT. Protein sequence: CASSFGAGKMGTDTQYF.

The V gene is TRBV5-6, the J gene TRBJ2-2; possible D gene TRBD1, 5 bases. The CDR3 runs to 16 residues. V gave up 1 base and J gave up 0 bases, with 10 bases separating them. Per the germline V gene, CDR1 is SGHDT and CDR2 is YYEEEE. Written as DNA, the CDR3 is TGTGCCAGCAGCTTGCTGACAGCCTCGAACACCGGGGAGCTGTTTTTT. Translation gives CASSLLTASNTGELFF.

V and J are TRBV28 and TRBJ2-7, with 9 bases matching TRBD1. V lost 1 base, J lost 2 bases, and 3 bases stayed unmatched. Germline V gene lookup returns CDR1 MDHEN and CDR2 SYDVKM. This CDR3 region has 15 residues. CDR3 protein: CASSLSDRGAYEQYF. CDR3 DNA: TGTGCCAGCAGTTTATCGGACAGGGGAGCCTACGAGCAGTACTTC.

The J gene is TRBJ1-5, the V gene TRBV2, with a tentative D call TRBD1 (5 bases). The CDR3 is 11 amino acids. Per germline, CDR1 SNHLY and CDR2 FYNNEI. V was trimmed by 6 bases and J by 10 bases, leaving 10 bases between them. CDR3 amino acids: CASSRDLPQHF. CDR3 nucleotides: TGTGCCAGCAGCCGGGACCTTCCCCAGCATTTT.

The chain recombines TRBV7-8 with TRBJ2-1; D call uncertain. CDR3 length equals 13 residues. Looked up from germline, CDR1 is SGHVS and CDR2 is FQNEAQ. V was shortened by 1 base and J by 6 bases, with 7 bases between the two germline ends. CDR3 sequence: CASSLGVSNEQFF. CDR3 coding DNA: TGTGCCAGCAGCTTAGGCGTCAGCAATGAGCAGTTCTTC.

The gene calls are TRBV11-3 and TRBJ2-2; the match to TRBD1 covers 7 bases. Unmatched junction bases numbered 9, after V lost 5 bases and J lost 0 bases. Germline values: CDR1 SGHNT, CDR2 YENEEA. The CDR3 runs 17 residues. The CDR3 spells CASSRHTGTANTGELFF. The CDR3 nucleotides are TGTGCCAGCAGCCGACATACCGGGACAGCGAACACCGGGGAGCTGTTTTTT.

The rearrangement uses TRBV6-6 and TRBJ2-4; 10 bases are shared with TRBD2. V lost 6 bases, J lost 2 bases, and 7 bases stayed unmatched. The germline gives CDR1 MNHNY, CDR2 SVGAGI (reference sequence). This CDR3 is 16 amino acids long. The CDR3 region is CASRLLAGEPKNIQYF. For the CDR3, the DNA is TGTGCCAGCAGGCTGCTAGCGGGAGAACCCAAAAACATTCAGTACTTC.